This TCR beta chain was captured by sequencing in a study of cytomegalovirus exposure and HLA in healthy donors. Notes on the study in general: Researchers catalogued under 200 TCR beta chains as cytomegalovirus-associated. Presence/absence analyses supposed approximately even sequencing depth among donors. Later analysis associated a missense DCLRE1C variant with TCR beta V- and J-gene trimming. Indistinguishable V segments, including TRBV6-2 and TRBV6-3, were excluded.

As concerns this clone: No antigen is known for it.

Germline loops: CDR1 MNHNS, CDR2 SASEGT. The CDR3 has 14 residues. Trimming cost V 5 bases and J 4 bases, with 14 bases left between them. Use of 60 Vbeta and 13 Jbeta primers characterized the PCR. TCRdb keeps only in-frame clones here, not all; method: immunoSEQ multiplex PCR. The sample shows about 150,000 clones, under 85% of them seen only once. The sequenced material came from PBMCs. This receptor was taken from a man between 18 and 29 years old in good health and CMV-seronegative. The chain couples TRBV6-1 to TRBJ1-1; D unclear. The CDR3 region has the DNA TGTGCCAGCAGTCATACCGGGCGGGGCACTGAAGCTTTCTTT. Translating gives CASSHTGRGTEAFF.